This TCR beta chain was sequenced for a study of blood T cell repertoires in COVID-19. CDR3 length equals 13 residues. The germline V and J ends were trimmed by 4 bases and 11 bases, with 17 bases remaining between them. The germline CDR1 and CDR2 sequences are SNHLY and FYNNEI. Using immunoSEQ multiplex PCR, the repertoire was profiled, and TCRdb retains in-frame clones only, with some absent. Found here are approximately 240,000 clones, approximately 79% of them singletons; the top ten hold roughly 4.6%. The receptor was isolated from a woman aged 80 or older with active or convalescent COVID-19. The sequencing input was peripheral blood. V usage is TRBV2 and J usage is TRBJ1-1; a possible D gene is TRBD1 (6 bases). In DNA, the CDR3 is TGTGCCAGCAGTGGGACTCAGGGGACTACGGCTTTCTTT. Amino acid sequence: CASSGTQGTTAFF.